What follows is one T cell receptor beta chain and its context. Sequencing was designed to attain a depth spanning 1 in 200,000 to 1 in 1 million T cells. Sequencing was performed with immunoSEQ multiplex PCR; in TCRdb, only in-frame clones are kept and a portion is missing. The top ten clones hold 4.5% to 6% of a sample with more than 110,000 clones, about 80% of them seen once. The junction had 10 bases not matched to a gene; V was cut back by 4 bases and J by 3 bases. From germline, CDR1 is SNHLY and CDR2 FYNNEI. There are 17 residues in the CDR3. This entry comes from a study of cytotoxic CD8 clonotypes in ibrutinib-treated CLL.

The receptor was isolated from a human donor with chronic lymphocytic leukemia. The sample in question was PBMCs, obtained after 24 months of ibrutinib treatment. The chain recombines TRBV2 with TRBJ2-3; 10 positions match TRBD2. CDR3: CASSGASGGPRTDTQYF. The CDR3 DNA reads as TGTGCCAGCAGTGGGGCTAGCGGGGGCCCCCGGACAGATACGCAGTATTTT.